Presented here are 3 T cell receptor beta chains from one specimen sequenced in a study of somatic mutations in cytotoxic T cells in rheumatoid arthritis. Assay used: immunoSEQ multiplex PCR; TCRdb lists only in-frame clones, some missing. The repertoire includes some 7,400 clones, approximately 60% of them detected once, and under 30% sits in the top ten. Material for sequencing was CD8+ T cells sorted from blood. These receptors came from a woman aged 40 to 50 in good health.

The V and J genes are TRBV29-1 and TRBJ2-3; 8 nucleotides align to TRBD2. This CDR3 contains 17 residues. Germline V gene sequence: CDR1 SQVTM, CDR2 ANQGSEA. Losses at the gene ends were 2 bases for V and 0 bases for J; bases not matched to a gene: 10. The CDR3 DNA reads TGCAGCGTTGAACTTCAGGGGACTAGTTATAGCACAGATACGCAGTATTTT. Its translation is CSVELQGTSYSTDTQYF.

The chain joins TRBV9 to TRBJ2-1; no clear D gene. Looked up from germline, CDR1 is SGDLS and CDR2 is YYNGEE. The CDR3 runs to 15 residues. V was trimmed by 0 bases and J by 7 bases, leaving 14 bases between them. Here the CDR3 DNA reads TGTGCCAGCAGCGTAGAGTGGGGTCCGCCAAATGAGCAGTTCTTC. Its protein product is CASSVEWGPPNEQFF.

The chain combines TRBV11-1 with TRBJ2-7; 10 bases agree with TRBD1. The CDR3 has 13 residues. Germline CDR1 and CDR2: SGHAT and FQDESV (reference sequence). Germline trimming cut 5 bases from V and 6 bases from J; bases unmatched to any gene: 4. CDR3 nucleotides: TGTGCCAGCAGCAGACAGGGGGCTTTCGAGCAGTACTTC. Residues: CASSRQGAFEQYF.